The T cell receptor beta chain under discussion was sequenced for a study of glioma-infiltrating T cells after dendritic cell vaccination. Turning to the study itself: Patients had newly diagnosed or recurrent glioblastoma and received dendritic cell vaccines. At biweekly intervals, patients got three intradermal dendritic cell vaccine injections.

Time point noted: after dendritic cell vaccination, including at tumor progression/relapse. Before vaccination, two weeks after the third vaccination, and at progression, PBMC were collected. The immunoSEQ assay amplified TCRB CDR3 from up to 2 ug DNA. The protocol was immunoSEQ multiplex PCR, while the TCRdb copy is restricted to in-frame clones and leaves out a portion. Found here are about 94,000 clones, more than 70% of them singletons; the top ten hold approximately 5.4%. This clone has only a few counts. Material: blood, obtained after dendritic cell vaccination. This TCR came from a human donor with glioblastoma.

The CDR3 sequence is CASSPGLPNTGELFF. CDR3 coding DNA: TGCGCCAGCAGCCCGGGACTCCCGAACACCGGGGAGCTGTTTTTT. The gene calls are TRBV5-1 and TRBJ2-2; tentative D call: TRBD2 (6 bases). CDR3 length: 15 residues. V was pared by 4 bases and J by 0 bases, with 10 bases between. From germline, CDR1 is SGHRS and CDR2 YFSETQ.